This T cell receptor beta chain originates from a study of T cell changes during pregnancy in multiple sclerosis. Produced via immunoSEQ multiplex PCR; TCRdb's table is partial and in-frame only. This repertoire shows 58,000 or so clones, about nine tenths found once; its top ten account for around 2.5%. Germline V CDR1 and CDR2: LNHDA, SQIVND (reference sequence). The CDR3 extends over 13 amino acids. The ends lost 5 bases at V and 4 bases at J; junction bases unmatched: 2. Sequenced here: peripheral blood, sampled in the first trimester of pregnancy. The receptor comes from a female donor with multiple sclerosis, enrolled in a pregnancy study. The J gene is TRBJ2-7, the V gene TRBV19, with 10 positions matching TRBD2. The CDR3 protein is CASSLSGRYEQYF. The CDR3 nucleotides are TGTGCCAGTAGTCTTAGCGGGAGGTACGAGCAGTACTTC.